This TCR beta chain comes out of a study of T-cell reconstitution after alpha-beta-depleted transplantation in children. Findings and limits, study-wide: Elevated TCRbeta diversity at day 60 was traced, in some patients, to surviving recipient T cells and thymic progenitors. One year post-transplant, T-cell counts and diversity were largely derived from T cells produced anew. As was reported, about two months after transplant, alpha-beta T cells came from several hundred expanded graft clones.

This clonotype was detected ten times or more. No antigen is known for it. Preparation of the TCRbeta library was carried out with unique molecular identifiers. TCRdb redid the calling of the PCR reads with MiXCR, one entry per CDR3 protein. The table has 200,000 or so distinct CDR3 sequences, approximately 7% seen once. This CDR3 is built from 14 residues. The V and J ends lost 3 bases and 7 bases, in that order; junction bases with no gene match: 6. Germline V lookup: CDR1 DFQATT, CDR2 SNEGSKA (reference sequence). The genes are TRBV20-1 and TRBJ2-1; 10 positions match TRBD2. Here the sequenced sample was PBMCs, taken before TCRalphabeta/CD19-depleted stem cell transplant. The origin of this receptor is a boy aged 2-15 years with acute lymphoblastic leukemia, due to receive a stem cell transplant. CDR3 sequence: CSASDTSGKNEQFF. DNA for the CDR3: TGCAGTGCTAGTGATACTAGCGGGAAAAATGAGCAGTTCTTC.